This T cell receptor beta chain was profiled in a study of sequential checkpoint blockade in melanoma. Across the study: Randomization was 1:1 between first-line nivolumab→ipilimumab and ipilimumab→nivolumab. After both sequences, patients received maintenance nivolumab.

The data were produced by immunoSEQ multiplex PCR, yet TCRdb's version contains in-frame clones alone and is incomplete. The sample yields about 20,000 clones, around 88% seen once. This CDR3 is built from 14 residues. CDR1 SQVTM and CDR2 ANQGSEA come from the germline V gene. V lost 4 bases, J lost 0 bases, and 13 bases lay in between. Regarding treatment: randomized to nivolumab then ipilimumab (arm A) or the reverse (arm B). Live CD3+CD8+ CD19− CD56− cells were sorted from PBMCs. This TCR derives from a human donor with melanoma. The chain links TRBV29-1 to TRBJ2-7; possibly TRBD1 for D (5 bases). The sample here was CD8+ T cells sorted from blood (inferred from file names), taken from a patient given nivolumab and ipilimumab in sequence. CDR3 amino acids: CSVGGIRDSYEQYF. CDR3 coding DNA: TGCAGCGTTGGTGGGATCAGGGACTCCTACGAGCAGTACTTC.